This T cell receptor (beta chain) was observed in a study of T cells expressing NK-cell markers. Germline V gene data show CDR1 as MNHNS and CDR2 as SASEGT. This CDR3 has 15 residues. Reanalyzing the 5' RACE reads, TCRdb keeps one entry per CDR3 protein, without DNA. Its table lists 160,000 or so distinct CDR3 sequences. The receptor's source is a woman between 18 and 70 years old in good health. The J gene is TRBJ2-2, the V gene TRBV6-1; TCRdb lists TRBD1, though no DNA is available to test this call. The sequenced sample consisted of blood T cells: a sorted CD56 or NKG2C T cell subset, CD4+ or CD8+ T cells, or bulk PBMC T cells (not recorded which). The CDR3 protein is CANSKGGADTGELFF.